The sequence of this TCR beta chain was determined in a study of blood T cell repertoires in COVID-19. Whole-study context: Donors in the United States, Italy and Spain gave samples during acute or convalescent COVID-19. The cDNA or gDNA used as material had been derived from T cells, B-cell-depleted T cells, or PBMCs.

CDR3 size: 14 residues. The V gene's germline CDR1 is MNHEY and CDR2 SVGEGT. V shed 5 bases, J shed 4 bases, and the junction held 2 bases outside the gene matches. Under the authors' procedure: Nucleated cell counts were estimated from reference gene primer amplification. Sequencing was performed with immunoSEQ multiplex PCR; in TCRdb, only in-frame clones are kept and a portion is missing. For V, J and clone size, that table is used; D and trimming come from the DNA. The data show roughly 100,000 clones, approximately 87% seen once. The source of this sequence is a man over 45 with acute or convalescent COVID-19. The sample comprised peripheral blood. J is TRBJ1-5 and V is TRBV6-2 or TRBV6-3, with TRBD1 identical over 10 bases. The CDR3 region has the DNA TGTGCCAGCAGTCGACAGGGGGCGAATCAGCCCCAGCATTTT. Protein product: CASSRQGANQPQHF.